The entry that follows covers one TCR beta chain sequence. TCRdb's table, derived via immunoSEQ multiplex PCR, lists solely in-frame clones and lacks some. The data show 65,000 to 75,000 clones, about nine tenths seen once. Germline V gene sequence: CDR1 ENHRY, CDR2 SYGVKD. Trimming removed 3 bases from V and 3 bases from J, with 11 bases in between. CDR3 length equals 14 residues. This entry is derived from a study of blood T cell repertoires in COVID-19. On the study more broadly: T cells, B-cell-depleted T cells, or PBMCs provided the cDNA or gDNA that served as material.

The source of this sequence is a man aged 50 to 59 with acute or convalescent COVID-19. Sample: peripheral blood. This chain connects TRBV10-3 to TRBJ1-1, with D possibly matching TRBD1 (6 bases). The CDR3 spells CAISDLQGYTEAFF. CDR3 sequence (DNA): TGTGCCATCAGTGACCTCCAGGGGTACACTGAAGCTTTCTTT.